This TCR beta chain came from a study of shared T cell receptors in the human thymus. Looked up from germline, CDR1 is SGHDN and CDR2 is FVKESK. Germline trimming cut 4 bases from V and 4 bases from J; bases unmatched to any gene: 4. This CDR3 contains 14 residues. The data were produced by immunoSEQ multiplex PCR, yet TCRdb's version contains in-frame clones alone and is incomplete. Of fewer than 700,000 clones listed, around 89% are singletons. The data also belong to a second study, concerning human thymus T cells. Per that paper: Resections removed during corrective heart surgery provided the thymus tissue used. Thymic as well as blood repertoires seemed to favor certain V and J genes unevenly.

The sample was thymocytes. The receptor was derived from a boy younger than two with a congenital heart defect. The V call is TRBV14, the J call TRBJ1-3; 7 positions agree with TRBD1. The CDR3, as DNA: TGTGCCAGCAGCCCATGGGGACAGGGAAACACCATATATTTT. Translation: CASSPWGQGNTIYF.